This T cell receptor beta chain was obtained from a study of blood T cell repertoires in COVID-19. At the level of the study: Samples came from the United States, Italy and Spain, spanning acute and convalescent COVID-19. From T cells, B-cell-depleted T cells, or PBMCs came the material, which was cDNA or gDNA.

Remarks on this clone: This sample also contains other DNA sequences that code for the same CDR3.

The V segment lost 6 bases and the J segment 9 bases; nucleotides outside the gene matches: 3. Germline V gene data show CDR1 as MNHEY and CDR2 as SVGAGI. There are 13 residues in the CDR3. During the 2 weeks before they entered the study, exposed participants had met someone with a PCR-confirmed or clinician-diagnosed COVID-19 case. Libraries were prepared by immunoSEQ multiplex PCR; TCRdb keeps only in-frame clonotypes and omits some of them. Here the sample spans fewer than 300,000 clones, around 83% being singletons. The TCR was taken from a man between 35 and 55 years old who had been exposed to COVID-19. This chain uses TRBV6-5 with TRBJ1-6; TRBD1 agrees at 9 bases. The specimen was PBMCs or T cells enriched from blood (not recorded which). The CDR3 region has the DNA TGTGCCAGCAGGGGACAGGGAGGTTCACCCCTCCACTTT. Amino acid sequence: CASRGQGGSPLHF.